This section outlines one T cell receptor (beta chain) sequence together with its context. This clone's antigen is unknown. Base qualities are not provided; no much larger clone lies one nucleotide away. This sample is drawn from a study of shared T cell receptors in the human thymus (dated by TCRdb to the early 2020s). Regarding the research as a whole: The study examined how the human thymus generates shared, self-reactive T-cell receptor alpha chains.

The germline V gene sets CDR1 to LGHNA and CDR2 to YNFKEQ. The CDR3 holds 17 amino acids from the cysteine to the phenylalanine. Only the CDR3 portion is preserved as DNA: 51 bases, with reading frame beginning at the first base. The V end loses 4 bases and the J end loses 0 bases, and a stretch of 16 bases separates them. The library was produced with the immunoSEQ multiplex PCR assay. Drawn from immuneACCESS, this table holds only the in-frame rearrangements with V and J called that TCRdb kept. Clones are partly lost; checked studies trace under half to an unresolved V gene and leave the rest unexplained. The sample data list approximately 760,000 clones, and 80% to 90% of these were observed just once. The ten largest clones represent around 0.01% of the sample. This same sample was also part of a study on human thymus T cells. The second study also describes: Donors were immunologically healthy infants undergoing open corrective cardiac surgery for congenital heart defects in Finland. Thymus tissue was obtained as surgical resects removed during corrective cardiac surgery. Biased V and J gene segment usage appeared to be present in both thymic and peripheral blood repertoires. The related research reported highly overlapping thymic TCR repertoires among unrelated individuals. The study characterized TCR alpha and beta repertoires from about 8 infant thymus samples and a few related peripheral blood samples. The cohort included a handful of male and two female infants, with donor ages spanning 7 to 244 days. After being mechanically released from the tissue, thymocytes were kept at -70 degrees C in pellets of about 8.5-34 million cells. Genomic DNA was extracted from frozen cell pellets with a QIAsymphony instrument. The immunoSEQ multiplex PCR assay was used to amplify the TCRB and TCRAD loci from a standardized amount of quality-controlled genomic DNA. The amplicons covered the V(D)J region and were long enough to include the CDR3 and to identify the V and J genes. Through the commercial immunoSEQ service, the amplicons were sequenced on an Illumina platform. Corrections for primer bias and sequencing errors followed previously described methods, while TCRAD and TCRB definitions were based on the IMGT database. The repertoires were analysed using immunoSEQ Analyzer 3.0 and VDJTools for basic statistics, V/J segment usage, diversity estimates, rarefaction and pairwise overlap. Diversity was estimated with Chao1, ChaoE, Efron-Thisted, Shannon and inverse Simpson indices, and also on datasets down-sampled to the smallest sample. Repertoire overlap was determined by strict matching of CDR3 nucleotide sequence, V gene and J gene, and Jaccard-based multidimensional scaling clustering was applied. On average, thymus samples yielded hundreds of thousands of unique TCRB clonotypes, whereas blood samples yielded some 80,000.

The clonotype comes from a girl less than two years old with a congenital heart defect. Donor details come from another sample of the same person, matched by shared clones. Sequenced input: thymocytes. The chain is made from TRBV4-2 and TRBJ1-5, with the identity of the D gene unclear. The DNA sequence is given as TGTGCCAGCAGCCCCGAAGAGACGGGGATTAGCAATCAGCCCCAGCATTTT. Its product reads: CASSPEETGISNQPQHF.